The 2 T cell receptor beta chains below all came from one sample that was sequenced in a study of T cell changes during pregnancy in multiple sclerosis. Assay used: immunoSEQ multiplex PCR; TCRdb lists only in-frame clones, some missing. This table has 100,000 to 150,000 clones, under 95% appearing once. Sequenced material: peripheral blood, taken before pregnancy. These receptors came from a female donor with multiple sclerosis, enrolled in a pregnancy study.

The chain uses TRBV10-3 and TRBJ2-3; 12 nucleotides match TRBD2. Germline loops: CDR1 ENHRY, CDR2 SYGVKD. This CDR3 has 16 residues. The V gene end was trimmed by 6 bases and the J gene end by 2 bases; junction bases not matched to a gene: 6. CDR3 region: CAIRASGGAFTDTQYF. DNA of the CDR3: TGTGCCATCAGGGCTAGCGGGGGGGCCTTCACAGATACGCAGTATTTT.

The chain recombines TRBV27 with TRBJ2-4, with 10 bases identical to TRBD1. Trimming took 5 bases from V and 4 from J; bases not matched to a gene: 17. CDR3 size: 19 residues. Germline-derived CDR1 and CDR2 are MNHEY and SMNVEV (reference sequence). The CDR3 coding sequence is TGTGCCAGCAGTCTCCGACTCACCCGGGACAGGGGCTTAAAAAACATTCAGTACTTC. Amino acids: CASSLRLTRDRGLKNIQYF.